The clone carrying this TCR beta chain was observed a few times. Antigen: not known. This entry is derived from a study of T-cell memory formation after mild COVID-19. Whole-study context: The TCR clusters were mostly specific to one donor. Study-wide results and limits: Detection of some responders pre-infection suggested pre-existing cross-reactive memory T cells participated.

The CDR3 spans 13 residues. The junction had 8 bases not matched to a gene; V was cut back by 6 bases and J by 5 bases. Per germline, CDR1 SQVTM and CDR2 ANQGSEA. TCRdb reprocessed the 5' RACE reads via MiXCR and lists one record per CDR3 protein. This sample carries just over 400,000 distinct CDR3 sequences, 20% to 30% of them seen once, and the ten largest clones take 10% to 15%. The specimen sequenced was PBMCs or a T cell subset sorted from them (not recorded which). This TCR was sampled from an adult woman who had mild COVID-19 (a few samples of this study predate the infection). Cell type and time point are not known. The V call is TRBV29-1, the J call TRBJ1-1; 8 bases fit TRBD1. CDR3 nucleotides: TGCAGCGTGGGACAGGATTTGGGGACTGAAGCTTTCTTT. Protein sequence: CSVGQDLGTEAFF.